These T cell receptor beta chains were read from a single sample in a study of beta chain features in type 1 diabetes. Profiling relied on immunoSEQ multiplex PCR, and the TCRdb table lists in-frame clones only, not all of them. The data show about 41,000 clones, with about 66% seen just once and roughly 1.7% held by the top ten. The sequenced material came from Tregs from blood. Receptors originate from a man aged 25 to 45 with type 1 diabetes. Some clones in this sample may be carry-over from other donors' samples. Both conserved end residues are part of each CDR3. D genes are given only for firm matches. Size is stated for part of the rows, as once, few or many counts, or as a class when the clone is expanded.

J | size | V | D | DNA | CDR3
TRBJ1-1 | . | TRBV11-2 | . | TGTGCCAGCAGCTTAACAGGTGAAGCTTTCTTT | CASSLTGEAFF
TRBJ2-3 | . | TRBV7-8 | TRBD2 | TGTGCCAGCAGCTTAGTACGGGGGGGCACAGATACGCAGTATTTT | CASSLVRGGTDTQYF
TRBJ2-7 | . | TRBV15 | . | TGTGCCACCAGCAGAGTCAGGGTGAGCGAGCAGTACTTC | CATSRVRVSEQYF
TRBJ2-1 | few | TRBV7-2 | . | TGTGCCAGCAGCTTTGGGGGGGCGATCAATGAGCAGTTCTTC | CASSFGGAINEQFF
TRBJ1-1 | . | TRBV11-1 | . | TGTGCCAGCAGCCAGACCGGGACTGAAGCTTTCTTT | CASSQTGTEAFF
TRBJ2-3 | . | TRBV9 | . | TGTGCCAGCAGCGCCTCGGGGACTAGCACAGATACGCAGTATTTT | CASSASGTSTDTQYF
TRBJ2-5 | . | TRBV5-1 | TRBD2 | TGCGCCAGCAGCGTCGAGCGGGGGGCGTCCCAAGAGACCCAGTACTTC | CASSVERGASQETQYF
TRBJ1-3 | . | TRBV11-2 | . | TGTGCCAGCAGCTTAGTACCGTGGACAGTACAATCTGGAAACACCATATATTTT | CASSLVPWTVQSGNTIYF
TRBJ2-1 | . | TRBV19 | . | TGTGCCAGTAGTATAGGCGGACACCTCTACAATGAGCAGTTCTTC | CASSIGGHLYNEQFF
TRBJ1-2 | few | TRBV7-9 | . | TGTGCCAGCAGCTTCGGAACTAGCCTGGGTAACTATGGCTACACCTTC | CASSFGTSLGNYGYTF
TRBJ2-3 | . | TRBV7-9 | . | TGTGCCAGCAGCTCTAGGGGTAGCACAGATACGCAGTATTTT | CASSSRGSTDTQYF
TRBJ2-5 | . | TRBV7-2 | . | TGTGCCAGCAGCTTCAACCCTGGGCCGGAGACCCAGTACTTC | CASSFNPGPETQYF
TRBJ2-7 | . | TRBV29-1 | . | TGCAGCGCACGTCTTCTTGGGCGGGGCGAGCAGTACTTC | CSARLLGRGEQYF
TRBJ1-2 | . | TRBV10-3 | TRBD1 | TGTGCCATCAAGGGACAGGTTGACTATGGCTACACCTTC | CAIKGQVDYGYTF
TRBJ1-2 | few | TRBV9 | TRBD1 | TGTGCCAGCAGCGACAGGGGAGCTAACTATGGCTACACCTTC | CASSDRGANYGYTF
TRBJ2-3 | . | TRBV20-1 | . | TGCAGTGCTAGCGCAGATACGCAGTATTTT | CSASADTQYF
TRBJ1-3 | . | TRBV7-2 | . | TGTGCCAGCAGCTTATCAAACAGTGACGCTTCCACCATATATTTT | CASSLSNSDASTIYF